This T cell receptor beta chain is drawn from a study of cytomegalovirus exposure and HLA in healthy donors. Findings and limits, study-wide: Listed as cytomegalovirus-associated were 150 or so TCR beta chains. Rare sequences made up most TCRs, while some public TCRs were found in many donors. The tendency of first-cohort TCR clusters to co-occur in the 100 to 150 validation repertoires was identified by a subsequent analysis.

Separation from the approximately 670-subject first cohort characterized the roughly 120-subject validation cohort, to which the donors belonged. Repertoires were generated with immunoSEQ multiplex PCR, while TCRdb's copy carries only in-frame clones and drops some. The table shows fewer than 200,000 clones, with around 86% occurring only once. For this clone: Its antigen is unknown.

Germline V gene lookup returns CDR1 SNHLY and CDR2 FYNNEI. The V end lost 3 bases, the J end lost 1 base, and 10 bases lay between the germline ends. The CDR3 contains 15 residues. The source is a man aged 18 to 35 in good health and CMV-seropositive. The rearrangement joins TRBV2 to TRBJ1-3; weak D call: TRBD1 (5 bases). The specimen sequenced was PBMCs. CDR3 nucleotides: TGTGCCAGCAGTGAGGGGCCTAGGTCTGGAAACACCATATATTTT. Its translation: CASSEGPRSGNTIYF.